The entry below describes one T cell receptor (beta chain). Libraries were prepared by immunoSEQ multiplex PCR; TCRdb keeps only in-frame clonotypes and omits some of them. The table shows 60,000 to 70,000 clones, with about 90% occurring only once. This sample is part of a study of T cell changes during pregnancy in multiple sclerosis. Germline-derived CDR1 and CDR2 are SGDLS and YYNGEE. The V gene lost 0 bases and the J gene lost 0 bases, with 8 bases spanning the gap. The CDR3 is 15 amino acids. Here the sequenced sample was peripheral blood, taken in the second trimester of pregnancy. This receptor was identified in a female donor in good health, enrolled as a control in a pregnancy study. The genes are TRBV9 and TRBJ2-3, with a weak D call TRBD2 (6 bases). The CDR3 reads CASSVDSGSTDTQYF. CDR3 bases: TGTGCCAGCAGCGTAGATAGCGGAAGCACAGATACGCAGTATTTT.